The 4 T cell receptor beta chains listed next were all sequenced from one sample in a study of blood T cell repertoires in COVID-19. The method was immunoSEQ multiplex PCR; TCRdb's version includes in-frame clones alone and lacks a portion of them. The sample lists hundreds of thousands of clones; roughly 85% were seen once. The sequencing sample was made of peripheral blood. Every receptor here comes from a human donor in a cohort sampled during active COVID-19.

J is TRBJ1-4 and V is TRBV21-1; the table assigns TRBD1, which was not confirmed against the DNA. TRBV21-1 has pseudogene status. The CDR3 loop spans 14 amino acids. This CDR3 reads CASSKARVREKLFF. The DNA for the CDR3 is TGTGCCAGCAGCAAAGCCAGGGTGCGGGAAAAACTGTTTTTT.

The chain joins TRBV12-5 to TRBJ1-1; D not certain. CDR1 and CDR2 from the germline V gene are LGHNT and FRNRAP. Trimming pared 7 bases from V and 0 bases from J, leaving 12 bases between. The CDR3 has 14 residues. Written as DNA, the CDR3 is TGTGCTAGTGTCCCAGGTGGCATGAACACTGAAGCTTTCTTT. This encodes CASVPGGMNTEAFF.

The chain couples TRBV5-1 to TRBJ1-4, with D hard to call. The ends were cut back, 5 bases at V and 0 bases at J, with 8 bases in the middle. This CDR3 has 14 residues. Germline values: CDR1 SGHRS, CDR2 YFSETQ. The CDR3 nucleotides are TGCGCCAGCAGAGCTCGCGCAACTAATGAAAAACTGTTTTTT. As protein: CASRARATNEKLFF.

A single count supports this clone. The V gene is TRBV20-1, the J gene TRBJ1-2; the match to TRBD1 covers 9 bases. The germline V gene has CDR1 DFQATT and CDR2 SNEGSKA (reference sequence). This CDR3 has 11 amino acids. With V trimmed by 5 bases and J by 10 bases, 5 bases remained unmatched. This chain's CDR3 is CSARTGVDYTF. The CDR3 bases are TGCAGTGCTCGGACAGGGGTTGACTACACCTTC.